The present TCR beta chain was sequenced within a study of CD8 T cells in ankylosing spondylitis. Study-level findings and limits: Disease-associated clonotypes exhibited CD8+ identity and were relatively infrequent in peripheral blood. The study identified a TCR beta motif of roughly eight highly homologous variants that appeared characteristic of ankylosing spondylitis blood. It was reported that disease-linked clones were significantly enriched in matched ankylosing spondylitis synovial fluid.

Construction of TCR beta libraries was performed using quantitative 5'-RACE with molecular barcodes. From the 5' RACE reads, TCRdb called clonotypes with MiXCR, one entry per CDR3 protein. The sample yields fewer than 500,000 distinct CDR3 sequences, approximately 26% seen once. There are a few counts of this clonotype. Antigen specificity is unknown. Germline V lookup: CDR1 DFQATT, CDR2 SNEGSKA (reference sequence). There are 15 residues in the CDR3. Trimming took 0 bases from V and 7 from J; bases not matched to a gene: 8. This rearrangement joins TRBV20-1 to TRBJ1-4; 7 bases map to TRBD1. The sequencing input was blood, either unsorted or a sorted T cell fraction (not recorded which). The receptor comes from a male donor with ankylosing spondylitis. In nucleotides, the CDR3 is TGCAGTGCTAGAGATCATCAGGGGGAGGGTGAAAAACTGTTTTTT. Amino acids: CSARDHQGEGEKLFF.